This T cell receptor beta chain is drawn from a study of T cells in Graves' hyperthyroidism and ophthalmopathy. What was amplified from RNA transcripts were TCR beta CDR3 regions. The TCR CDR3 first-round RT-PCR relied on the HTBI primer set. TCRdb re-derived calls from the multiplex PCR reads in MiXCR, one entry per CDR3 protein. This sample has a few hundred thousand distinct CDR3 sequences; about 14% occur once, and the top ten carry around 20%. Pregnant or lactating patients were excluded, as were those with uncontrolled infection or other autoimmune disease. Based on clinical symptoms, serum thyroxine and TRAb, thyroid ultrasound and orbital computed tomography, diagnoses were reached. Overall study results and limits: Blood samples included most of the expanded thyroid clonotypes exceeding 0.001. Onset of ophthalmopathy came a median approximately 6.5 months after the model predicted it.

The V end was cut by 6 bases, the J end by 0 bases, with 14 bases between. The CDR3 is 15 residues long. In germline, CDR1 is KGHSH, CDR2 LQKENI. This clonotype has at least ten counts. The antigen remains undetermined. The rearrangement uses TRBV18 and TRBJ1-1; no firm D call. Sequenced: blood. This receptor was taken from a woman aged 25 to 39 with Graves' ophthalmopathy. The CDR3 DNA reads as TGTGCCAGCTCCCCCAGAGTCGCCCTGAACACTGAAGCTTTCTTT. This encodes CASSPRVALNTEAFF.